Listed below are T cell receptor beta chains from one sample, sequenced in a study of blood T cell repertoires in COVID-19. Assay: immunoSEQ multiplex PCR; the TCRdb copy retains only in-frame clones and omits some. The repertoire holds 55,000 to 85,000 clones, with over 75% as singletons. What was sequenced was peripheral blood. These receptors all stem from a human donor in a cohort sampled during active COVID-19. Both conserved end residues are part of each CDR3. The D gene is left open where the match is weak. Size tells how often a clone was seen (once, few, many) or the class of an expanded clone, and some rows leave it out.

V: TRBV6-1
J: TRBJ2-7
D: NA
length: 16
size: few
CDR3: CASSDPSAGTLYEQYF
DNA: TGTGCCAGCAGTGACCCAAGCGCCGGGACTCTTTACGAGCAGTACTTC

V: TRBV11-2
J: TRBJ2-7
D: TRBD2
length: 15
size: NA
CDR3: CASRQVGGASYEQYF
DNA: TGTGCCAGCAGGCAGGTCGGGGGGGCCTCCTACGAGCAGTACTTC

V: TRBV6-4
J: TRBJ2-7
D: TRBD2
length: 15
size: many
CDR3: CASTLTSTHSYEQYF
DNA: TGTGCCAGCACCCTGACTAGCACCCACTCCTACGAGCAGTACTTC

V: TRBV11-3
J: TRBJ1-3
D: NA
length: 16
size: NA
CDR3: CASSLDRPAEGNTIYF
DNA: TGTGCCAGCAGCCTCGACAGGCCTGCGGAGGGAAACACCATATATTTT

V: TRBV3-1/TRBV3-2
J: TRBJ2-7
D: NA
length: 13
size: NA
CDR3: CASNPGHTYEQYF
DNA: TGTGCCAGCAATCCGGGACACACCTACGAGCAGTACTTC

V: TRBV4-2
J: TRBJ1-5
D: NA
length: 15
size: NA
CDR3: CASSQEERATQPQHF
DNA: TGTGCCAGCAGCCAGGAAGAGAGGGCCACTCAGCCCCAGCATTTT

V: TRBV3-1/TRBV3-2
J: TRBJ1-6
D: NA
length: 15
size: NA
CDR3: CASSGLGNGDSPLHF
DNA: TGTGCCAGCAGCGGACTAGGGAACGGTGATTCACCCCTCCACTTT

V: TRBV6-5
J: TRBJ2-5
D: TRBD2
length: 16
size: NA
CDR3: CASSYWGGGALETQYF
DNA: TGTGCCAGCAGTTACTGGGGCGGGGGGGCCCTCGAGACCCAGTACTTC

V: TRBV5-1
J: TRBJ1-2
D: NA
length: 17
size: once
CDR3: CASSWQNPGAVGYGYTF
DNA: TGCGCCAGCAGCTGGCAAAATCCAGGGGCCGTCGGGTATGGCTACACCTTC

V: TRBV4-1
J: TRBJ1-2
D: TRBD1
length: 15
size: few
CDR3: CASSLAGQGPYGYTF
DNA: TGCGCCAGCAGCCTCGCGGGACAGGGTCCCTATGGCTACACCTTC

V: TRBV19
J: TRBJ1-6
D: TRBD1
length: 14
size: NA
CDR3: CASSTGGFNSPLHF
DNA: TGTGCCAGTAGTACAGGGGGCTTTAATTCACCCCTCCACTTT

V: TRBV5-1
J: TRBJ2-1
D: TRBD2
length: 14
size: NA
CDR3: CASSPRAGTDEQFF
DNA: TGCGCCAGCAGCCCGAGAGCGGGGACCGATGAGCAGTTCTTC

V: TRBV4-1
J: TRBJ1-5
D: NA
length: 13
size: NA
CDR3: CASSPPGYQPQHF
DNA: TGCGCCAGCAGCCCCCCGGGGTATCAGCCCCAGCATTTT

V: TRBV5-1
J: TRBJ2-3
D: TRBD2
length: 16
size: NA
CDR3: CASSATSGGVADTQYF
DNA: TGCGCCAGCAGCGCGACTAGCGGGGGGGTGGCAGATACGCAGTATTTT

V: TRBV5-1
J: TRBJ2-5
D: NA
length: 14
size: NA
CDR3: CASSRGMGWETQYF
DNA: TGCGCCAGCAGCCGGGGTATGGGGTGGGAGACCCAGTACTTC

V: TRBV27
J: TRBJ1-4
D: NA
length: 15
size: NA
CDR3: CASSSWGATNEKLFF
DNA: TGTGCCAGCAGTTCCTGGGGAGCAACTAATGAAAAACTGTTTTTT

V: TRBV30
J: TRBJ2-5
D: TRBD2
length: 18
size: NA
CDR3: CAWSHPPSGTSGTVTQYF
DNA: TGTGCCTGGAGCCATCCTCCTTCCGGGACTAGCGGGACTGTGACCCAGTACTTC

V: TRBV7-2
J: TRBJ2-7
D: TRBD2
length: 15
size: once
CDR3: CASSLTAGGPYEQYF
DNA: TGTGCCAGCAGCTTAACGGCGGGGGGGCCCTACGAGCAGTACTTC

V: TRBV7-2
J: TRBJ2-2
D: NA
length: 14
size: once
CDR3: CASSLDGNTGELFF
DNA: TGTGCCAGCAGCTTAGACGGGAACACCGGGGAGCTGTTTTTT

V: TRBV5-1
J: TRBJ2-1
D: TRBD2
length: 14
size: NA
CDR3: CASSGASGYNEQFF
DNA: TGCGCCAGCAGCGGGGCTAGCGGCTACAATGAGCAGTTCTTC

V: TRBV30
J: TRBJ2-7
D: NA
length: 13
size: NA
CDR3: CACQKGGVGEQYF
DNA: TGTGCCTGTCAAAAGGGGGGGGTTGGAGAGCAGTACTTC

V: TRBV7-3
J: TRBJ1-1
D: NA
length: 14
size: NA
CDR3: CASSVTGLNTEAFF
DNA: TGTGCCAGCAGCGTTACAGGGCTGAACACTGAAGCTTTCTTT

V: TRBV7-8
J: TRBJ2-5
D: TRBD2
length: 17
size: few
CDR3: CASSLSGTSGGRETQYF
DNA: TGTGCCAGCAGCTTATCCGGGACTAGCGGGGGGCGGGAGACCCAGTACTTC

V: TRBV5-1
J: TRBJ2-1
D: TRBD1
length: 14
size: once
CDR3: CASSFGTGTGEQFF
DNA: TGCGCCAGCAGCTTCGGGACAGGGACGGGAGAGCAGTTCTTC

V: TRBV21-1
J: TRBJ2-7
D: NA
length: 16
size: NA
CDR3: CASSKAHAGAAHEQYF
DNA: TGTGCCAGCAGCAAAGCGCACGCGGGAGCGGCCCACGAGCAGTACTTC

V: TRBV7-6
J: TRBJ2-5
D: NA
length: 13
size: NA
CDR3: CASSRGSQETQYF
DNA: TGTGCCAGCAGCCGGGGATCCCAAGAGACCCAGTACTTC

V: TRBV15
J: TRBJ1-1
D: TRBD1
length: 15
size: NA
CDR3: CATRDRGQGYTEAFF
DNA: TGTGCCACCAGGGACAGGGGGCAGGGTTACACTGAAGCTTTCTTT

V: TRBV4-2
J: TRBJ1-2
D: NA
length: 15
size: few
CDR3: CASSQDASSGYGYTF
DNA: TGTGCCAGCAGCCAAGATGCGTCTAGCGGCTATGGCTACACCTTC

V: TRBV29-1
J: TRBJ2-7
D: NA
length: 13
size: once
CDR3: CSVVSGIKYEQYF
DNA: TGCAGCGTTGTGTCAGGGATTAAGTACGAGCAGTACTTC

V: TRBV10-3
J: TRBJ2-6
D: NA
length: 15
size: NA
CDR3: CAAPGVTSGANVLTF
DNA: TGTGCCGCCCCGGGGGTTACCTCTGGGGCCAACGTCCTGACTTTC

V: TRBV28
J: TRBJ2-2
D: NA
length: 17
size: NA
CDR3: CASSLGPGLSNTGELFF
DNA: TGTGCCAGCAGTTTAGGGCCGGGACTCTCAAACACCGGGGAGCTGTTTTTT

V: TRBV29-1
J: TRBJ2-5
D: TRBD1
length: 15
size: NA
CDR3: CSVEILGQGQETQYF
DNA: TGCAGCGTTGAAATCCTAGGACAGGGACAAGAGACCCAGTACTTC

V: TRBV28
J: TRBJ2-5
D: NA
length: 14
size: NA
CDR3: CASSLQGPQETQYF
DNA: TGTGCCAGCAGTTTACAGGGCCCCCAAGAGACCCAGTACTTC

V: TRBV5-4
J: TRBJ2-5
D: TRBD2
length: 15
size: NA
CDR3: CASSLGSGTQETQYF
DNA: TGTGCCAGCAGCTTGGGAAGCGGGACCCAAGAGACCCAGTACTTC

V: TRBV9
J: TRBJ1-2
D: NA
length: 15
size: NA
CDR3: CASSVDPGGNYGYTF
DNA: TGTGCCAGCAGCGTAGACCCGGGAGGTAACTATGGCTACACCTTC

V: TRBV27
J: TRBJ2-5
D: TRBD1
length: 17
size: NA
CDR3: CASRPRGQGTPQETQYF
DNA: TGTGCCAGCAGACCTCGGGGACAGGGGACACCACAAGAGACCCAGTACTTC

V: TRBV19
J: TRBJ1-2
D: NA
length: 15
size: NA
CDR3: CASSTRPEGVRGYTF
DNA: TGTGCCAGTAGTACACGACCAGAGGGGGTCCGTGGCTACACCTTC

V: TRBV19
J: TRBJ2-5
D: TRBD1
length: 13
size: NA
CDR3: CASSQGLQETQYF
DNA: TGTGCCAGTTCACAGGGGTTACAAGAGACCCAGTACTTC

V: TRBV2
J: TRBJ1-2
D: NA
length: 14
size: few
CDR3: CASISQGGTYGYTF
DNA: TGTGCCAGCATTTCTCAGGGCGGGACTTATGGCTACACCTTC

V: TRBV18
J: TRBJ2-1
D: TRBD2
length: 17
size: NA
CDR3: CASSPIASGNLYNEQFF
DNA: TGTGCCAGCTCACCAATTGCTAGCGGGAATTTATACAATGAGCAGTTCTTC

V: TRBV7-2
J: TRBJ2-1
D: TRBD2
length: 18
size: NA
CDR3: CASSLEGLAGGRENEQFF
DNA: TGTGCCAGCAGCTTAGAAGGTCTAGCGGGGGGGCGAGAAAATGAGCAGTTCTTC

V: TRBV18
J: TRBJ2-3
D: TRBD2
length: 14
size: NA
CDR3: CASSPRAGADTQYF
DNA: TGTGCCAGCTCACCACGGGCGGGGGCAGATACGCAGTATTTT

V: TRBV30
J: TRBJ1-3
D: NA
length: 15
size: NA
CDR3: CAWSYLGDSGNTIYF
DNA: TGTGCCTGGAGTTACCTAGGAGACTCTGGAAACACCATATATTTT

V: TRBV2
J: TRBJ2-5
D: TRBD1
length: 14
size: NA
CDR3: CASRVIRTGETQYF
DNA: TGTGCCAGCCGTGTAATTAGGACAGGAGAGACCCAGTACTTC

V: TRBV7-4
J: TRBJ1-2
D: TRBD1
length: 15
size: NA
CDR3: CASNRGVGYDYGYTF
DNA: TGTGCCAGCAACAGGGGGGTTGGATACGACTATGGCTACACCTTC

V: TRBV5-4
J: TRBJ2-2
D: NA
length: 17
size: NA
CDR3: CASSLVGRASNTGELFF
DNA: TGTGCCAGCAGCTTGGTCGGCAGGGCTTCGAACACCGGGGAGCTGTTTTTT

V: TRBV19
J: TRBJ2-5
D: TRBD1
length: 15
size: NA
CDR3: CASTQGQGLRETQYF
DNA: TGTGCCAGTACGCAGGGACAGGGGCTTCGAGAGACCCAGTACTTC

V: TRBV6-5
J: TRBJ2-7
D: NA
length: 13
size: NA
CDR3: CASSSRNLLQQYF
DNA: TGTGCCAGCAGTTCCCGAAACCTACTACAGCAGTACTTC